The clone carrying this TCR beta chain was detected ten times or more. Its antigen is as yet unknown. The data are from a study of T-cell reconstitution after alpha-beta-depleted transplantation in children. TCRbeta library preparation incorporated unique molecular identifiers. Each CDR3 protein is one row after TCRdb ran MiXCR on the PCR reads. The sample has approximately 190,000 distinct CDR3 sequences, roughly 8.3% seen once; the top ten hold 35%. General study results and limits: The high TCRbeta diversity at day 60 in some patients came from surviving recipient T cells and thymic progenitors. Diversity and T-cell counts at one year after transplant derived mostly from new T cells. The origin of alpha-beta T cells about two months after transplant was reportedly several hundred expanded graft clones.

This CDR3 has 17 residues. J lost 6 bases, V lost 0 bases, and 6 bases had no gene match. Germline CDR1 SGHRS, CDR2 YFSETQ. The sample was PBMCs, mostly from graft donor cells, taken 360 days after TCRalphabeta/CD19-depleted stem cell transplant. The TCR sequence derives from a male patient between 2 and 9 years old who had a stem cell transplant for acute myeloid leukemia, so the T cells may come from the graft donor. The rearrangement uses TRBV5-1 and TRBJ2-1; 13 bases map to TRBD2. CDR3 residues: CASSLERGLAGPNEQFF. In nucleotides, the CDR3 is TGCGCCAGCAGCTTGGAGAGGGGACTAGCGGGGCCCAATGAGCAGTTCTTC.